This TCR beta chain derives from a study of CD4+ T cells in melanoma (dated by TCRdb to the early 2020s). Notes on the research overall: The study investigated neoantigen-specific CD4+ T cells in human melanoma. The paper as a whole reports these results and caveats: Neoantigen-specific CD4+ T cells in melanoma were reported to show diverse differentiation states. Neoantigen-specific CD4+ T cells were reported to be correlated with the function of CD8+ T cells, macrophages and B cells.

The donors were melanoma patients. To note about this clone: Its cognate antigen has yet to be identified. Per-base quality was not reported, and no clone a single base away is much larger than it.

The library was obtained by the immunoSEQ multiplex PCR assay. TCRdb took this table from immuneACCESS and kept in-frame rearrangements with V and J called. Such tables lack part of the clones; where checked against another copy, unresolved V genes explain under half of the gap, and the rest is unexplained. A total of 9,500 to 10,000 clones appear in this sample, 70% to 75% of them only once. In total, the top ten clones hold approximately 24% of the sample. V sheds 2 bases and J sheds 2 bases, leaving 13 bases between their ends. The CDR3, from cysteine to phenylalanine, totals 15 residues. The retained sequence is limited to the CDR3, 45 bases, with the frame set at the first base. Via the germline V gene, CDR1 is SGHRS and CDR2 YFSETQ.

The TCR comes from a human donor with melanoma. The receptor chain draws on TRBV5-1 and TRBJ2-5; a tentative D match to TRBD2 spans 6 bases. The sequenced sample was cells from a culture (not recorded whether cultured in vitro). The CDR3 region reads CASSLYGGDQETQYF. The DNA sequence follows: TGCGCCAGCAGCTTATACGGGGGAGATCAAGAGACCCAGTACTTC.